This T cell receptor (beta chain) was captured by sequencing in a study of breast tumors, draining lymph nodes, adjacent tissues. TCRdb passed the multiplex PCR reads through MiXCR, listing each CDR3 protein once. Among more than 15,000 distinct CDR3 sequences listed, around two fifths were seen once. Trimming removed 8 bases from V and 5 bases from J; junction bases left unmatched: 11. Per the germline V gene, CDR1 is DFQATT and CDR2 is SNEGSKA (reference sequence). CDR3 length: 13 amino acids. Whole-study findings and limits: Tumors had less TCR diversity than lymph nodes, more than nontumor tissue. Luminal-like breast cancer showed significantly higher tumor–nontumor repertoire similarity than basal-like. Findings are consistent with lymph node origin and intratumoral expansion of most tumor T cells.

This clonotype was counted at least ten times. Its antigen remains unknown. The chain carries TRBV20-1 and TRBJ2-5; 7 bases match TRBD2. The sample was breast tumor tissue. The sequence came from a female donor with breast cancer. Some clones in this sample may be carry-over from other donors' samples. CDR3 bases: TGCAGTCTAACGGGCTCAGCGGGGGAGACCCAGTACTTC. Its protein product is CSLTGSAGETQYF.